The present T cell receptor beta chain was sequenced within a study of neurological immune-mediated disorders. General study points: One cluster of related CDR3 sequences contained, by phylogenetic grouping, the repertoires of 18 of 34 multiple sclerosis patients and formed a possible signature. The absence of any CDR3 amino acid sequence shared by expanded clones across subjects suggests that repertoires were private in all groups. The greatest TCR clonal expansion appeared in HTLV-1-associated myelopathy and the smallest, falling below healthy controls, in multiple sclerosis.

The CDR3 is made up of 14 amino acids. Germline loops: CDR1 MNHNS, CDR2 SASEGT. V gave up 1 base and J gave up 3 bases, with 7 bases separating them. This clonotype was detected many times. Antigen unknown. The unsorted libraries were prepared from 2 million PBMCs (stored at -80 C). TCRdb analysed the 5' RACE reads with MiXCR anew, one entry per CDR3 protein. Among 60,000 to 70,000 distinct CDR3 sequences listed, around 5.1% were seen once. The sequenced sample was PBMCs. The source of this sequence is a human donor with multiple sclerosis. The donor label of this sample is uncertain. The V gene is TRBV6-1, the J gene TRBJ1-5; a weak D match, TRBD1 (5 bases). The CDR3 loop reads CASSEETANQPQHF. The DNA for the CDR3 is TGTGCCAGCAGTGAAGAGACAGCCAATCAGCCCCAGCATTTT.